This T cell receptor (beta chain) was documented in a study of cytomegalovirus exposure and HLA in healthy donors. The PCR used 60 Vbeta and 13 Jbeta primers. Libraries were prepared by immunoSEQ multiplex PCR; TCRdb keeps only in-frame clonotypes and omits some of them. This sample has 150,000 to 200,000 clones; approximately 78% occur once, and the top ten carry approximately 2.2%. The CDR3 contains 16 residues. CDR1 SGHRS and CDR2 YFSETQ come from the germline V gene. V lost 4 bases to trimming and J lost 2 bases, with 16 bases between them. The chain uses TRBV5-1 and TRBJ1-3; D is perhaps TRBD1 (5 bases). The sequenced material came from PBMCs. The sequence came from a male donor in good health and CMV-seronegative. The DNA for the CDR3 is TGCGCCAGCAGCGGCCTCGGCGGGGCGGCTGGAAACACCATATATTTT. Translating it yields CASSGLGGAAGNTIYF.